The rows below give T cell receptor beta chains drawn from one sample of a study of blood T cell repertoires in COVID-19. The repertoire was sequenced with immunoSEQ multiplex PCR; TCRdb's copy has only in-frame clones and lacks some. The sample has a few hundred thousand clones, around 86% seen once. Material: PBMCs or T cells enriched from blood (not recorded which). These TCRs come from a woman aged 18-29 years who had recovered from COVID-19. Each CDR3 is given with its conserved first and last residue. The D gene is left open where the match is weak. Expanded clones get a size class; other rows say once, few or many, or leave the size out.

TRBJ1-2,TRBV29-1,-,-,CSVPGGYGYTF,TGCAGCGTCCCCGGAGGGTATGGCTACACCTTC
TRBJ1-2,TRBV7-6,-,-,CASSLSLSGFPGGYTF,TGTGCCAGCAGCTTATCATTAAGCGGGTTCCCTGGGGGCTACACCTTC
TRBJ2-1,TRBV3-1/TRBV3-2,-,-,CASTPYPDGENEQFF,TGTGCCAGCACCCCATACCCGGACGGGGAGAATGAGCAGTTCTTC
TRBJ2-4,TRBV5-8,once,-,CASSLQGGAKNIQYF,TGTGCCAGCAGCTTACAGGGGGGGGCCAAAAACATTCAGTACTTC
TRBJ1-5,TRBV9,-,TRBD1,CASSVTGADQPQHF,TGTGCCAGCAGCGTGACAGGGGCGGATCAGCCCCAGCATTTT
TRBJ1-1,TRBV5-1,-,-,CASSFTGNRAAEAFF,TGCGCCAGCAGCTTCACGGGAAACCGGGCCGCGGAAGCTTTCTTT
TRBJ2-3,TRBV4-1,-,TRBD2,CASSLLGREKGTDTQYF,TGCGCCAGCAGCCTCTTGGGGCGGGAGAAAGGCACAGATACGCAGTATTTT
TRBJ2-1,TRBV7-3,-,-,CASSLSYNEQFF,TGTGCCAGCAGCTTATCATACAATGAGCAGTTCTTC
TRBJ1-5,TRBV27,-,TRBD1,CASSLTGGGNQPQHF,TGTGCCAGCAGTTTGACAGGGGGTGGTAATCAGCCCCAGCATTTT
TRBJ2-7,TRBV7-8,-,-,CASSLVAGDNEQYF,TGTGCCAGCAGCTTAGTGGCAGGGGACAACGAGCAGTACTTC
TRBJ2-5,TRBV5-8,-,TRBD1,CASSPGTGPYQETQYF,TGTGCCAGCAGCCCCGGGACAGGGCCGTACCAAGAGACCCAGTACTTC
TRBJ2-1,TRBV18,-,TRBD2,CASSGSSGGPVYNEQFF,TGTGCCAGCTCAGGGTCTAGCGGGGGCCCGGTCTACAATGAGCAGTTCTTC
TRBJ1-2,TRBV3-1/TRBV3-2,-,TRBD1,CASSRTSTGNYGYTF,TGTGCCAGCAGCCGAACTTCGACAGGGAACTATGGCTACACCTTC
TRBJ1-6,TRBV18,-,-,CASSPSAGYNSPLHF,TGTGCCAGCTCACCTTCTGCCGGTTATAATTCACCCCTCCACTTT
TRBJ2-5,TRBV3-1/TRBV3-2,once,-,CASSQAGGVWETQYF,TGTGCCAGCAGCCAAGCCGGGGGTGTGTGGGAGACCCAGTACTTC
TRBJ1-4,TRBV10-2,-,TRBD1,CASSGTGADEKLFF,TGCGCCAGCAGTGGGACAGGAGCGGATGAAAAACTGTTTTTT
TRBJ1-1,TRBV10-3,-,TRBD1,CAISITGGYTEAFF,TGTGCCATTTCCATTACAGGGGGCTACACTGAAGCTTTCTTT
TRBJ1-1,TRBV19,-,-,CASSISLGAGVTEAFF,TGTGCCAGTAGTATAAGTTTGGGGGCTGGGGTCACTGAAGCTTTCTTT
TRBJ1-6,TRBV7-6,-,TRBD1,CASSLEDRGPYNSPLHF,TGTGCCAGCAGCTTAGAGGACAGGGGCCCCTATAATTCACCCCTCCACTTT
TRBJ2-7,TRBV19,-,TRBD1,CASMKEGQGPYEQYF,TGTGCCAGTATGAAGGAAGGACAGGGGCCTTACGAGCAGTACTTC
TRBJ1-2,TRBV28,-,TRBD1,CASSTGGNGYTF,TGTGCCAGTTCCACAGGGGGCAATGGCTACACCTTC
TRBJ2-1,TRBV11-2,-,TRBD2,CASRYSASGEQFF,TGTGCCAGCAGATACTCCGCTAGCGGTGAGCAGTTCTTC
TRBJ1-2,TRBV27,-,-,CASSLTGTSYGYTF,TGTGCCAGCAGCCTAACAGGGACCTCCTATGGCTACACCTTC
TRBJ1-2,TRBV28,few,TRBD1,CASSPWTGREFGYTF,TGTGCCAGCAGTCCGTGGACAGGTCGGGAGTTTGGCTACACCTTC
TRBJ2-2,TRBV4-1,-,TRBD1,CASSQVGRGPGGELFF,TGCGCCAGCAGCCAAGTTGGCAGGGGGCCAGGCGGGGAGCTGTTTTTT
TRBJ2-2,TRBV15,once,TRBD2,CATSRDSLAANTGELFF,TGTGCCACCAGCAGAGATTCCCTAGCGGCGAACACCGGGGAGCTGTTTTTT
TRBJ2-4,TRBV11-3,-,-,CASSSGVTGGGWSIQYF,TGTGCCAGCAGCTCAGGCGTGACAGGCGGGGGTTGGAGCATTCAGTACTTC
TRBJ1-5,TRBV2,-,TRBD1,CASSATGNSNQPQHF,TGTGCCAGCAGCGCGACAGGGAATAGCAATCAGCCCCAGCATTTT
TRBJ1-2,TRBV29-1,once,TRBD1,CSVEGTGGSGGYGYTF,TGCAGCGTTGAAGGAACAGGGGGGTCTGGAGGCTATGGCTACACCTTC
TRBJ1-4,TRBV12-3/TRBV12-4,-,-,CASSFNRQEKLFF,TGTGCCAGCAGTTTTAACAGACAGGAAAAACTGTTTTTT
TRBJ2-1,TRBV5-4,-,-,CASSLSHLYNEQFF,TGTGCCAGCAGCTTGAGCCACCTCTACAATGAGCAGTTCTTC
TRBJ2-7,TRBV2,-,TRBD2,CASSATSGKGEQYF,TGTGCCAGCAGTGCTACTAGCGGGAAGGGCGAGCAGTACTTC
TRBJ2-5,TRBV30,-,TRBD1,CAWRILRGTGGGGETQYF,TGTGCCTGGAGAATCTTAAGAGGGACAGGGGGCGGGGGAGAGACCCAGTACTTC
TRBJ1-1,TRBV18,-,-,CASSPRGMNTEAFF,TGTGCCAGCTCACCACGAGGGATGAACACTGAAGCTTTCTTT
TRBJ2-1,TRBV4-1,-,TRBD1,CASSQGQGVLYNEQFF,TGCGCCAGCAGCCAGGGACAGGGGGTACTCTACAATGAGCAGTTCTTC
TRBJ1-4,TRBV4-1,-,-,CASSQVRHEKLFF,TGCGCCAGCAGCCAAGTGAGGCATGAAAAACTGTTTTTT
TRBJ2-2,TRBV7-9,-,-,CASSFFSRGTGELFF,TGTGCCAGCAGCTTTTTTTCCAGGGGAACCGGGGAGCTGTTTTTT
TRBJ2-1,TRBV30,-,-,CAWSVQWRGEQFF,TGTGCCTGGAGTGTACAGTGGCGGGGTGAGCAGTTCTTC
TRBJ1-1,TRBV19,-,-,CASSVGGPTEAFF,TGTGCCAGTAGCGTGGGGGGGCCCACTGAAGCTTTCTTT
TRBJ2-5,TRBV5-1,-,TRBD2,CASSLLAGAQETQYF,TGCGCCAGCAGCTTGTTAGCGGGGGCACAAGAGACCCAGTACTTC
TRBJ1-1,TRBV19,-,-,CASRTRDSEAFF,TGTGCCAGTAGGACCCGGGACTCTGAAGCTTTCTTT
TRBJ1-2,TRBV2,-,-,CASRMGRVGVYGYTF,TGTGCCAGCAGAATGGGCAGGGTAGGCGTCTATGGCTACACCTTC
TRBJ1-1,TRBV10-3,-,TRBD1,CAIRGTGDTEAFF,TGTGCCATCAGAGGGACAGGGGACACTGAAGCTTTCTTT
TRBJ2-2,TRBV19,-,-,CASSIGGVGSTGELFF,TGTGCCAGTAGTATAGGGGGGGTCGGGAGCACCGGGGAGCTGTTTTTT
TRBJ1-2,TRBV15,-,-,CATSTFDLEQGDNYGYTF,TGTGCCACCAGTACATTTGACCTGGAACAGGGTGATAACTATGGCTACACCTTC
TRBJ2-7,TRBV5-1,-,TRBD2,CASSLPGLAGVGEQYF,TGCGCCAGCAGCCTCCCGGGACTAGCGGGAGTCGGCGAGCAGTACTTC
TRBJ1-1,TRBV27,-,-,CASSSLGKAFF,TGTGCCAGCAGTTCCCTCGGGAAAGCTTTCTTT
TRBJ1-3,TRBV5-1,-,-,CASSFGRSGNTIYF,TGCGCCAGCAGCTTCGGTCGCTCTGGAAACACCATATATTTT
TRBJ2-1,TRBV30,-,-,CAWSVIASNEQFF,TGTGCCTGGAGTGTAATAGCTAGCAATGAGCAGTTCTTC
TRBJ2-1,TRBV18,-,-,CASSPGGDNEQFF,TGTGCCAGCTCACCAGGTGGAGACAATGAGCAGTTCTTC
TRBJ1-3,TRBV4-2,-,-,CASSHGGGNTIYF,TGTGCCAGCAGCCATGGTGGCGGAAACACCATATATTTT
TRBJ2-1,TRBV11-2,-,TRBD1,CASSPMAGGFYNEQFF,TGTGCCAGCAGCCCAATGGCAGGGGGATTCTACAATGAGCAGTTCTTC
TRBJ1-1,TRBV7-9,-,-,CASSFFQGSTEAFF,TGTGCCAGCAGCTTTTTTCAGGGGAGCACTGAAGCTTTCTTT